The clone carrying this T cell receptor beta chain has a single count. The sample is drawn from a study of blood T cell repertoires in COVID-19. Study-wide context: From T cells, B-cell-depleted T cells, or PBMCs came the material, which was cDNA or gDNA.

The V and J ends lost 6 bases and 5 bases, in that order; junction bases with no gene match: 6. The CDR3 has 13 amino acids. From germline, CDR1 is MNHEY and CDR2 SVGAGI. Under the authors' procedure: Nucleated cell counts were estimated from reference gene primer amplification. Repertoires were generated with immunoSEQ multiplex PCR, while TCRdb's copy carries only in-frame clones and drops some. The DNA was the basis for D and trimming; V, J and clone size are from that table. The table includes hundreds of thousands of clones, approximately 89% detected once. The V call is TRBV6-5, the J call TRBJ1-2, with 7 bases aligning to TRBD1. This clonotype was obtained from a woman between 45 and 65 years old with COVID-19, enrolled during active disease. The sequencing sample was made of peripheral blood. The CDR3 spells CASSPQGRYGYTF. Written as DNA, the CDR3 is TGTGCCAGCAGCCCACAGGGGCGGTATGGCTACACCTTC.